This TCR beta chain was identified in a study of T cell repertoires in aging, cancer and after chemotherapy. Study context: Donors were grouped into six age bands spanning 30 or younger through 70 or older.

Regarding the study as a whole: Rebound thymic output was suggested by rising median generation probability during chemotherapy in each cancer cohort.

Peripheral blood genomic DNA, not sorted cells or RNA, was the template. TRB rearrangements spanning V, D and J were amplified using mixed TRB-A/B primers. TCRdb re-called the multiplex PCR reads through MiXCR, storing one row per CDR3 protein. The sample has about 13,000 distinct CDR3 sequences; 26% are singletons. The CDR3 consists of 19 residues. The V gene's germline CDR1 is SGHDT and CDR2 YYEEEE. V was shortened by 2 bases and J by 4 bases, with 22 bases between the two germline ends. About this clonotype: What it binds is not known.

The clonotype comes from a human donor in good health. The chain links TRBV5-6 to TRBJ2-6, with D perhaps matching TRBD1 (5 bases). Sequences were obtained from blood. CDR3 sequence reads: CASSLYGAQRFSGANVLTF. CDR3 bases: TGTGCCAGCAGCTTATATGGGGCGCAGAGATTCTCCGGGGCCAACGTCCTGACTTTC.